The 3 T cell receptor beta chains presented below share a single source sample, sequenced in a study of T cell repertoires in cytomegalovirus infection. Each CDR3 protein is one row after TCRdb ran MiXCR on the reads. The sample includes nearly 650,000 distinct CDR3 sequences, 24% of them seen just once. Sequenced material: CD8+ T cells from PBMCs. These receptors all come from a human donor in good health (CMV status not recorded). Some clones in this sample may be carry-over from other donors' samples.

Comments on this clonotype: An end of the junction differs from the germline gene, which may be a read error. The CDR3 nucleotides are TGTGTCAGCAGTTACGAAGCGGGGGGGACTGAGCAGTTCTTC. It specifies CVSSYEAGGTEQFF. This chain uses TRBV6-2 or TRBV6-3 with TRBJ2-1; 10 bases fit TRBD2. The CDR3 loop spans 14 amino acids. Germline V gives CDR1 MNHEY, CDR2 SVGEGT.

This rearrangement joins TRBV6-5 to TRBJ1-1; D perhaps matches TRBD1 (5 bases). The CDR3 extends over 15 amino acids. Germline V CDR1 and CDR2: MNHEY, SVGAGI. Between the trimmed V and J ends, which lost 7 bases and 5 bases, there was a span of 20 bases. The CDR3 region has the DNA TGTGCCAGCACCCCACGGGAGGGGCGGGAGACTGAAGCTTTCTTT. It is translated as CASTPREGRETEAFF.

This clonotype was seen at least ten times. The V and J genes are TRBV4-1 and TRBJ2-1; 8 nucleotides align to TRBD2. Germline V gene sequence: CDR1 MGHRA, CDR2 YSYEKL. After removal of 0 bases from V and 10 bases from J, the junction contained 14 bases not matched to a gene. The CDR3 totals 17 residues. CDR3 residues: CASSQDPGGGTLREQFF. In DNA, the CDR3 is TGCGCCAGCAGCCAAGATCCCGGCGGGGGGACCCTGAGGGAGCAGTTCTTC.